Below are 19 T cell receptor beta chains sequenced from a single sample in a study of T cells in Graves' hyperthyroidism and ophthalmopathy. Amplification of TCR beta CDR3 regions was performed using RNA transcripts as template. The HTBI primer set was used in a first-round RT-PCR of the TCR CDR3. A single record per CDR3 protein comes from TCRdb applying MiXCR to the multiplex PCR reads. The sample has about 640,000 distinct CDR3 sequences; 20% are singletons. Sequences were obtained from blood. Every receptor here comes from a man aged 25 to 45 with Graves' ophthalmopathy.

The chain is built from TRBV6-2 or TRBV6-3 and TRBJ1-6; D gene uncertain. Trimming cost V 5 bases and J 4 bases, with 9 bases left between them. Germline CDR1 is MNHEY and CDR2 is SVGEGT. The CDR3 covers 14 residues. CDR3 nucleotides: TGTGCCAGCAGTACCGACCGTTATAATTCACCCCTCCACTTT. Translating it yields CASSTDRYNSPLHF.

About this clonotype: Possible read error: a much larger clone is one base away. The V call is TRBV2, the J call TRBJ2-7; 7 bases are a match to TRBD2. The V gene's germline CDR1 is SNHLY and CDR2 FYNNEI. J was trimmed by 2 bases and V by 7 bases; bases with no gene match: 8. The CDR3 totals 14 residues. CDR3 region: CASIVGGGTYEQYF. CDR3 nucleotides: TGTGCCAGCATTGTTGGGGGGGGGACCTACGAGCAGTACTTC.

This clonotype was observed a handful of times. V is TRBV9 and J is TRBJ2-5, with D perhaps matching TRBD1 (6 bases). The germline V gene encodes CDR1 SGDLS and CDR2 YYNGEE. CDR3 length: 15 amino acids. V was clipped by 4 bases and J by 5 bases, with 18 bases between them. CDR3 nucleotide sequence: TGTGCCAGCAGCCCTACCAGGGACAAGTGTGAGACCCAGTACTTC. It codes for CASSPTRDKCETQYF.

The chain has TRBV20-1 and TRBJ2-7, with TRBD2 as a possible D gene (6 bases). V gave up 6 bases and J gave up 2 bases, with 14 bases separating them. Germline CDR1 and CDR2: DFQATT and SNEGSKA (reference sequence). The CDR3 covers 13 residues. Here the CDR3 DNA reads TGCAGTGCGGACCATAGCGGAGCCTACGAGCAGTACTTC. The encoded protein is CSADHSGAYEQYF.

This clonotype was seen more than once but under ten times. The CDR3 region is CASSFTDREAFF. The CDR3, as DNA: TGTGCCAGCAGCTTCACGGACAGGGAAGCTTTCTTT. This sequence joins TRBV7-9 and TRBJ1-1, with TRBD1 matching 7 bases. Trimming removed 3 bases from V and 8 bases from J; junction bases left unmatched: 3. Germline CDR1 reads SEHNR; CDR2 reads FQNEAQ (reference sequence). CDR3 length: 12 amino acids.

There are a few counts of this clonotype. The chain employs TRBV7-2 and TRBJ1-2, with 7 nucleotides matching TRBD1. This CDR3 region has 12 residues. Trimming removed 6 bases from V and 8 bases from J; junction bases left unmatched: 6. The germline CDR1 and CDR2 sequences are SGHTA and FQGNSA. In nucleotides, the CDR3 is TGTGCCAGCAGTAAACAGGGGTCCGGCTACACCTTC. Its protein is CASSKQGSGYTF. Full variable domain (missing parts from reference TRBV7-2 and TRBJ1-2): GAGVSQSPSNKVTEKGKDVELRCDPISGHTALYWYRQSLGQGLEFLIYFQGNSAPDKSGLPSDRFSAERTGGSVSTLTIQRTQQEDSAVYLCASSKQGSGYTFGSGTRLTVV.

The V gene is TRBV4-1, the J gene TRBJ2-2, with a tentative D call TRBD1 (5 bases). Trimming removed 1 base at V and 0 bases at J, with 9 bases between. CDR3 length equals 16 residues. CDR1 and CDR2 from the germline V gene are MGHRA and YSYEKL. The CDR3 nucleotides are TGCGCCAGCAGCCAAGCTGCCAGGGCGAACACCGGGGAGCTGTTTTTT. Amino acid sequence: CASSQAARANTGELFF.

This clonotype was counted at least ten times. The chain carries TRBV28 and TRBJ2-7; D possibly corresponds to TRBD1 (6 bases). The germline CDR1 and CDR2 sequences are MDHEN and SYDVKM. V was shortened by 5 bases and J by 2 bases, with 13 bases between the two germline ends. The CDR3 consists of 14 residues. The CDR3 spells CASSQTGFPYEQYF. Written as DNA, the CDR3 is TGTGCCAGCAGTCAGACAGGATTTCCCTACGAGCAGTACTTC.

The chain joins TRBV7-6 to TRBJ2-1, with D perhaps TRBD1 (5 bases). V was trimmed by 5 bases and J by 9 bases, leaving 17 bases between them. Germline CDR1 SGHVS, CDR2 FNYEAQ. There are 14 residues in the CDR3. The CDR3 region is CASSPLGQDSEQFF. The CDR3 DNA reads as TGTGCCAGCAGCCCCCTGGGGCAGGATAGTGAGCAGTTCTTC.

In the case of this clonotype: One junction end does not reproduce the germline sequence, and a read error may be involved. The chain couples TRBV7-7 to TRBJ2-2, with D maybe TRBD1 (6 bases). CDR1 is SSHAT, CDR2 FNYEAQ, per germline (reference sequence). The CDR3 is made up of 15 amino acids. The CDR3 reads CASSPTGIGTGELFF. The CDR3 nucleotides are TGTGCTAGCAGCCCCACAGGGATCGGCACCGGGGAGCTGTTTTTT.

The CDR3 DNA follows: TGTGCCTGGAAAAAAGGGACAGGGGGTACTGAAGCTTTCTTT. Its translation: CAWKKGTGGTEAFF. The rearrangement joins TRBV30 to TRBJ1-1; 11 bases map to TRBD1. This CDR3 spans 14 amino acids. Germline V gene data show CDR1 as GTSNPN and CDR2 as SVGIG (reference sequence). J was trimmed by 5 bases and V by 4 bases; bases with no gene match: 6. The entire variable domain, with the rest obtained from reference TRBV30 and TRBJ1-1, is as follows: SQTIHQWPATLVQPVGSPLSLECTVEGTSNPNLYWYRQAAGRGLQLLFYSVGIGQISSEVPQNLSASRPQDRQFILSSKKLLLSDSGFYLCAWKKGTGGTEAFFGQGTRLTVV.

The chain is built from TRBV5-1 and TRBJ2-1; TRBD1 matches at 8 bases. Germline V gene data show CDR1 as SGHRS and CDR2 as YFSETQ. Trimming removed 1 base from V and 5 bases from J; junction bases left unmatched: 14. This CDR3 contains 18 residues. The CDR3 is CASSLTRAGTGENNEQFF. CDR3 nucleotide sequence: TGCGCCAGCAGCTTGACCCGAGCCGGGACAGGAGAAAACAATGAGCAGTTCTTC.

This clonotype has a handful of counts. The chain couples TRBV5-1 to TRBJ1-1; 7 bases are a match to TRBD1. Germline-derived CDR1 and CDR2 are SGHRS and YFSETQ. V dropped 5 bases and J dropped 6; count of bases not matched to a gene: 19. The CDR3 consists of 17 residues. The CDR3 loop is CASRDRGTVKLKAEAFF. The CDR3, as DNA: TGCGCCAGCAGGGACCGGGGGACAGTGAAGTTGAAAGCTGAAGCTTTCTTT.

The chain recombines TRBV7-9 with TRBJ2-5; TRBD1 matches 7 bases. CDR1 is SEHNR and CDR2 is FQNEAQ in the germline V gene (reference sequence). The CDR3 loop spans 14 amino acids. V lost 5 bases and J lost 5; bases outside the gene matches: 8. The CDR3 spells CASSVNRGRETQYF. The DNA for the CDR3 is TGTGCCAGCAGCGTCAACAGGGGAAGGGAGACCCAGTACTTC.

This clonotype was counted ten times or more. The J gene is TRBJ1-1, the V gene TRBV30; a weak D match, TRBD1 (5 bases). The CDR3 loop spans 13 amino acids. Looked up from germline, CDR1 is GTSNPN and CDR2 is SVGIG (reference sequence). The ends were cut back, 2 bases at V and 4 bases at J, with 11 bases in the middle. CDR3 sequence: CAWSYSQGTEAFF. In nucleotides, the CDR3 is TGTGCCTGGAGTTATTCCCAGGGCACTGAAGCTTTCTTT.

The rearrangement links TRBV29-1 to TRBJ2-5; D is possibly TRBD2 (6 bases). The CDR3 runs 13 residues. V lost 7 bases, J lost 5 bases, and 17 bases lay in between. Germline CDR1 and CDR2: SQVTM and ANQGSEA. For the CDR3, the DNA is TGCAGCGGCGCCACCGCCGGAGGGGAGACCCAGTACTTC. Translated: CSGATAGGETQYF.

This clonotype was recorded at least ten times. The chain carries TRBV12-3 or TRBV12-4 and TRBJ1-3; perhaps TRBD1 as D (5 bases). V was trimmed by 2 bases and J by 4 bases, leaving 12 bases between them. This CDR3 is 15 amino acids long. The CDR3 loop is CASSLSQGIGNTIYF. Written as DNA, the CDR3 is TGTGCCAGCAGTTTAAGCCAGGGAATAGGAAACACCATATATTTT.

This clonotype was detected many times. V gene TRBV27 combines with J gene TRBJ2-3; D might be TRBD2 (5 bases). CDR3 size: 13 residues. V lost 0 bases, J lost 6 bases, and 7 bases lay in between. The germline CDR1 and CDR2 sequences are MNHEY and SMNVEV (reference sequence). The CDR3 protein is CASSLSRRDTQYF. CDR3 DNA sequence: TGTGCCAGCAGTTTATCTCGGAGGGATACGCAGTATTTT.

This clonotype has a handful of counts. The V and J genes are TRBV6-1 and TRBJ1-1; D uncertain. Trimming left V 5 bases short and J 11 bases short, with 15 bases between. The CDR3 sequence is 12 residues long. Germline CDR1 reads MNHNS; CDR2 reads SASEGT. Here the CDR3 reads CASSYGRALAFF. In DNA form, the CDR3 reads TGTGCCAGCAGTTATGGGAGGGCTTTGGCTTTCTTT.